The rows below give T cell receptor beta chains drawn from one sample of a study of T-cell memory formation after mild COVID-19. TCRdb redid the calling of the 5' RACE reads with MiXCR, one entry per CDR3 protein. The sample comprises tens of thousands of distinct CDR3 sequences, around 15% of which are singletons, and roughly 33% rests with the top ten. The specimen was PBMCs or a T cell subset sorted from them (not recorded which). The receptors derive from an adult woman who had mild COVID-19 (a few samples of this study predate the infection). Cell type and time point are not known. The CDR3 runs from the conserved cysteine through the conserved F or W. Each record gives: D gene, V gene, J gene, clone size, CDR3 DNA, CDR3 protein. A D gene is named only where the DNA matches it firmly. Clone sizes are given selectively: once, few, many, or a class where the clone is expanded.

.	TRBV9	TRBJ1-2	.	TGTGCCAGCAGCGTTGGGGACAACTATGGCTACACCTTC	CASSVGDNYGYTF
.	TRBV25-1	TRBJ2-7	.	TGTGCCAGCAGTGAATTCGTGGGAAGCGAGCAGTACTTC	CASSEFVGSEQYF
.	TRBV29-1	TRBJ1-2	.	TGCAGCGTTGAAGGCGTCCCGGACGGAGCTAACTATGGCTACACCTTC	CSVEGVPDGANYGYTF
TRBD2	TRBV4-3	TRBJ2-2	few	TGCGCCAGCAGCCAAGAGACTAGCGGGAGGGATACGAACACCGGGGAGCTGTTTTTT	CASSQETSGRDTNTGELFF
.	TRBV13	TRBJ2-3	.	TGTGCCAGCAGCCCCCAGGGGTATTTT	CASSPQGYF
.	TRBV5-6	TRBJ2-3	.	TGTGCCAGCAGCCCGGTGGCAGGGATCCCCCCCACAGATACGCAGTATTTT	CASSPVAGIPPTDTQYF
TRBD2	TRBV12-3/TRBV12-4	TRBJ2-1	.	TGTGCCAGCATCCCTAGCGGGAGAGGGGGTGAGCAGTTCTTC	CASIPSGRGGEQFF
.	TRBV20-1	TRBJ2-3	many	TGCAGTGCTAAGGCAGGTCACACAGATACGCAGTATTTT	CSAKAGHTDTQYF
.	TRBV20-1	TRBJ2-3	.	TGCAGTGCTAGAGGTGCCGGCACCTACACAGATACGCAGTATTTT	CSARGAGTYTDTQYF
TRBD1	TRBV29-1	TRBJ2-3	many	TGCAGCGCATCCGGGACAGGGGTAGTAGATACGCAGTATTTT	CSASGTGVVDTQYF
TRBD1	TRBV27	TRBJ2-1	.	TGTGCCAGCAGTTTATCGCCCAGGGGGCGCGAGCAGTTCTTC	CASSLSPRGREQFF
TRBD2	TRBV7-3	TRBJ2-1	few	TGTGCCAGCAGCTCACTAGCGGTAGGTGCGCAGTTCTTC	CASSSLAVGAQFF
TRBD1	TRBV30	TRBJ1-2	few	TGTGCCTGGAGTAACAGGGGGAACTATGGCTACACCTTC	CAWSNRGNYGYTF
.	TRBV5-6	TRBJ1-2	.	TGTGCCAGCAGCCCAGGGGATCGTGGCTACACCTTC	CASSPGDRGYTF
TRBD2	TRBV20-1	TRBJ2-1	.	TGCAGTGCCTCAACGGGCGGGGGCTCCTACAATGAGCAGTTCTTC	CSASTGGGSYNEQFF
.	TRBV6-2/TRBV6-3	TRBJ1-1	.	TGTGCCAGCAGTTACAGGGGCCTGAACACTGAAGCTTTCTTT	CASSYRGLNTEAFF
.	TRBV12-3/TRBV12-4	TRBJ2-5	.	TGTGCCAGCACCCTGGAGTTCCAAGAGACCCAGTACTTC	CASTLEFQETQYF
.	TRBV12-3/TRBV12-4	TRBJ2-7	many	TGTGCCAGCAGTTTCCCGCGACAGGTCCCCGGCGAGCAGTACTTC	CASSFPRQVPGEQYF
.	TRBV7-8	TRBJ2-7	.	TGTGCCAGCAGCTTGGGGACGTCAGGAAGCGAGCAGTACTTC	CASSLGTSGSEQYF
.	TRBV5-1	TRBJ2-1	few	TGCGCCAGCAGCTACGACCTTCACTCCTACAATGAGCAGTTCTTC	CASSYDLHSYNEQFF
TRBD1	TRBV3-1	TRBJ1-1	once	TGTGCCAGCAGCCATCCGGGACAGGGGCTAGAAGCTTTCTTT	CASSHPGQGLEAFF
.	TRBV7-9	TRBJ1-2	.	TGTGCCACCGAGCCCTCTTCTTATGGCTACACCTTC	CATEPSSYGYTF
TRBD1	TRBV12-3/TRBV12-4	TRBJ2-1	few	TGTGCCAGCAGTCCCTTTCGGACAGGGGTCCTGGATGAGCAGTTCTTC	CASSPFRTGVLDEQFF
.	TRBV19	TRBJ2-6	few	TGTGCCAGTAGTATTGGTCAGGGAGTTTTCTCTGGGGCCAACGTCCTGACTTTC	CASSIGQGVFSGANVLTF
.	TRBV7-3	TRBJ2-1	.	TGTGCCAGCAGCTTAGAACCGGGACGACTAACGAATGAGCAGTTCTTC	CASSLEPGRLTNEQFF
.	TRBV7-8	TRBJ1-4	.	TGTGCCAGCAGCTTAGCAGCCTCTGAAAAACTGTTTTTT	CASSLAASEKLFF
.	TRBV10-3	TRBJ2-1	.	TGTGCCATCAGTGAGTCGCACTACAATGAGCAGTTCTTC	CAISESHYNEQFF
.	TRBV7-9	TRBJ2-2	few	TGTGCCAGCAGCCGATCGGCCCCGAACACCGGGGAGCTGTTTTTT	CASSRSAPNTGELFF
TRBD1	TRBV6-6	TRBJ2-2	few	TGTGCCAGCAGTGTACAGGGGGGTCGCACCGGGGAGCTGTTTTTT	CASSVQGGRTGELFF
.	TRBV19	TRBJ1-1	.	TGTGCCAGTAGGGTGGGGAGCACTGAAGCTTTCTTT	CASRVGSTEAFF
.	TRBV15	TRBJ2-5	.	TGTGCCACCAGCAGAGCCCGGGACGGGCAAGAGACCCAGTACTTC	CATSRARDGQETQYF
.	TRBV7-8	TRBJ2-1	.	TGTGCCAGCAGCTTCTCGAGGGGTTTTGAGCAGTTCTTC	CASSFSRGFEQFF